This T cell receptor beta chain was observed in a study of blood T cell repertoires in COVID-19. Study overall: The United States, Italy and Spain supplied acute and convalescent COVID-19 samples.

Measured with immunoSEQ multiplex PCR; TCRdb has only the in-frame clones, and not every one. Of fewer than 350,000 clones in the sample, about nine tenths were seen once. V dropped 6 bases and J dropped 5; count of bases not matched to a gene: 7. The CDR3 runs 14 residues. Germline V CDR1 and CDR2: ENHRY, SYGVKD. During active infection, Seattle patients enrolled and were then monitored through disease. The sample was peripheral blood. V usage is TRBV10-3 and J usage is TRBJ2-3; 8 positions match TRBD1. The sequence was obtained from a woman under 40 with COVID-19, enrolled during active disease. The CDR3 region is CAISPGQDGDTQYF. CDR3 DNA sequence: TGTGCCATCAGCCCGGGACAGGACGGAGATACGCAGTATTTT.